The clone carrying this T cell receptor beta chain was counted between two and nine times. The target antigen is unknown. This specimen belongs to a study of T cells after yellow fever vaccination. The study's findings and limits: Post-booster reappearance was seen for most primary-vaccination clones (roughly 96% CD4, 85% to 90% CD8). Repertoires obtained by FACS sorting could include abundant clonotypes that entered as contaminants from the bulk population.

Germline-derived CDR1 and CDR2 are MGHDK and SYGVNS. The CDR3 contains 18 residues. V was clipped by 2 bases and J by 2 bases, with 18 bases between them. A single record per CDR3 protein comes from TCRdb applying MiXCR to the 5' RACE reads. This sample has 150,000 to 200,000 distinct CDR3 sequences, with roughly 8.8% found just once. This clonotype originated in a man between 18 and 29 years old who received the YFV17D yellow fever vaccine. The sequencing here drew on CD8+ T cells sorted from PBMCs, taken 45 days after the yellow fever booster vaccination. The genes are TRBV25-1 and TRBJ2-2, with D maybe TRBD1 (6 bases). DNA of the CDR3: TGTGCCAGCAGTGAACGCGCAGGGGAGAGGCTTAACACCGGGGAGCTGTTTTTT. Translating gives CASSERAGERLNTGELFF.